The source of this T cell receptor (beta chain) is a study of neoadjuvant nivolumab and ipilimumab in lung cancer. About the research overall: The combination arm added day-1 ipilimumab 1 mg/kg to nivolumab 3 mg/kg on days 1, 15, 29.

Method: immunoSEQ multiplex PCR; TCRdb's copy keeps in-frame clones and lacks some. The profile shows some 250 clones, approximately 90% of them singletons. CDR1 is SGHNT and CDR2 is YYREEE in the germline V gene (reference sequence). This CDR3 is 15 amino acids long. The V gene end was trimmed by 1 base and the J gene end by 7 bases; junction bases not matched to a gene: 5. Study outcomes and limitations: Only two of four nivolumab-treated tumors gained richness and clonality by surgery. Blood richness before therapy tracked richness in tumors resected after neoadjuvant therapy.

A word on this clone: What it binds is unknown.

The receptor was isolated from an adult with non-small cell lung cancer. The rearrangement joins TRBV5-4 to TRBJ2-1; the match to TRBD2 covers 10 bases. The source was tumor tissue, collected after neoadjuvant nivolumab, alone or with ipilimumab, at or shortly before surgery. CDR3 region: CASSLSSGRRNEQFF. CDR3 in DNA: TGTGCCAGCAGCTTGTCTAGCGGGAGAAGGAATGAGCAGTTCTTC. The full variable domain, rest sourced from reference TRBV5-4 and TRBJ2-1, is ETGVTQSPTHLIKTRGQQVTLRCSSQSGHNTVSWYQQALGQGPQFIFQYYREEENGRGNFPPRFSGLQFPNYSSELNVNALELDDSALYLCASSLSSGRRNEQFFGPGTRLTVL.